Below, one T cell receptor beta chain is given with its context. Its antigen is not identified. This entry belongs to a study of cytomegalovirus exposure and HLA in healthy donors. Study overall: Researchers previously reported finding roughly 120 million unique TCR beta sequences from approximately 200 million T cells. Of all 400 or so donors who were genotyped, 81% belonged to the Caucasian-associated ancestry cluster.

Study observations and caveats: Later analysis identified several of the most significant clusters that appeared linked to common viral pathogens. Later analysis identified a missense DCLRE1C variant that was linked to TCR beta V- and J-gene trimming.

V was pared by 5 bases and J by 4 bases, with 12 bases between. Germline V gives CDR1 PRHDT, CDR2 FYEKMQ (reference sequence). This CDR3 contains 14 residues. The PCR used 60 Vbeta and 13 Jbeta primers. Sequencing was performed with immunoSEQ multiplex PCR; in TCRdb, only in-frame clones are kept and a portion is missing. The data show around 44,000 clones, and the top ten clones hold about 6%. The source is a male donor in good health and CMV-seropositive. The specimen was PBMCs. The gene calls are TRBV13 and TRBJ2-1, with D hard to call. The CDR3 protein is CASSLETRYNEQFF. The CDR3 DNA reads TGTGCCAGCAGCCTCGAGACAAGGTACAATGAGCAGTTCTTC.